The table lists the clone carrying this T cell receptor (beta chain) with many counts. MiXCR, applied by TCRdb to the reads, yields one record per CDR3 protein. The top ten hold approximately 14% of the sample, which has around 260,000 distinct CDR3 sequences, roughly 26% seen once. This entry belongs to a study of T cell repertoires in cytomegalovirus infection. Study background: Public signatures in TCR beta pointed to CMV infection and matching HLA type.

Looked up from germline, CDR1 is MNHEY and CDR2 is SVGAGI. After removal of 0 bases from V and 5 bases from J, the junction contained 7 bases not matched to a gene. CDR3 length equals 17 residues. Sequencing input: PBMCs. The V and J genes are TRBV6-5 and TRBJ2-5; 12 nucleotides match TRBD2. The sequence was obtained from a human donor in good health (CMV status not recorded). Some clones in this sample may be carry-over from other donors' samples. The CDR3 DNA reads as TGTGCCAGCAGTTACTCGCCTAGCGGGGGGGGGGTGGAGACCCAGTACTTC. Its protein product is CASSYSPSGGGVETQYF.